A single T cell receptor (beta chain) is shown here with its context. What it binds is not known. These data originate in a study of blood T cells in healthy people across ages. Study conclusions and caveats: Roughly linear age-related decline in beta diversity appeared, significant by age about 40.

Then a second PCR, running roughly 7 to 11 cycles, was carried out with a sample-barcoded 5' primer and a J-beta primer mix. TCRdb re-called the 5' RACE reads through MiXCR, storing one row per CDR3 protein. This table has about 1.8 million distinct CDR3 sequences, about 50% appearing once. Trimming took 3 bases from V and 6 from J, leaving 6 bases between them. The CDR3 extends over 11 amino acids. Germline V gene data show CDR1 as DFQATT and CDR2 as SNEGSKA (reference sequence). The chain uses TRBV20-1 and TRBJ2-1; no definite D call. This receptor was obtained from a woman aged 35 to 49 in good health. The material sequenced was blood. The CDR3 DNA sequence: TGCAGTGCTAGCGAAGTCAATGAGCAGTTCTTC. Its protein is CSASEVNEQFF.